These 24 T cell receptor beta chains came from one sample sequenced in a study of cytomegalovirus exposure and HLA in healthy donors. The PCR employed 60 Vbeta primers together with 13 Jbeta primers. The repertoire was sequenced with immunoSEQ multiplex PCR; TCRdb's copy has only in-frame clones and lacks some. The sample lists 95,000 to 120,000 clones; about 79% were seen once. The sequenced sample consisted of PBMCs. These receptor sequences come from a woman aged 18-30 years in good health and CMV-seronegative.

This rearrangement joins TRBV19 to TRBJ1-5; perhaps TRBD1 as D (6 bases). Trimming cost V 5 bases and J 3 bases, with 11 bases left between them. Germline V CDR1 and CDR2: LNHDA, SQIVND (reference sequence). The CDR3 is 14 amino acids. The CDR3: CASSVGTLNQPQHF. The CDR3 nucleotides are TGTGCCAGTAGTGTCGGGACACTCAATCAGCCCCAGCATTTT. The complete variable domain, with remaining parts taken from reference TRBV19 and TRBJ1-5, reads DGGITQSPKYLFRKEGQNVTLSCEQNLNHDAMYWYRQDPGQGLRLIYYSQIVNDFQKGDIAEGYSVSREKKESFPLTVTSAQKNPTAFYLCASSVGTLNQPQHFGDGTRLSIL.

CDR3 region: CASSPYTSGHNEQFF. Written as DNA, the CDR3 is TGTGCCAGCTCGCCTTACACCTCAGGCCACAATGAGCAGTTCTTC. This sequence joins TRBV18 and TRBJ2-1; no reliable D call. This CDR3 is 15 amino acids long. Germline lookup yields CDR1 KGHSH and CDR2 LQKENI. V lost 6 bases and J 5 bases, leaving 17 bases between the germline ends.

This clone was counted a single time. The CDR3: CASSSRGNTEAFF. The CDR3, as DNA: TGTGCCAGCAGTTCCAGGGGGAACACTGAAGCTTTCTTT. The V call is TRBV6-4, the J call TRBJ1-1; a weak D match, TRBD1 (6 bases). The CDR3 totals 13 residues. The ends were cut back, 5 bases at V and 1 base at J, with 8 bases in the middle. From germline, CDR1 is MRHNA and CDR2 SNTAGT.

The V call is TRBV7-9, the J call TRBJ2-7; possibly TRBD2 for D (5 bases). The CDR3 is made up of 13 amino acids. Germline V gene sequence: CDR1 SEHNR, CDR2 FQNEAQ (reference sequence). V lost 8 bases, J lost 4 bases, and 15 bases lay in between. CDR3 residues: CASQEEFSYEQYF. The CDR3 DNA follows: TGTGCCAGCCAGGAGGAGTTCTCGTACGAGCAGTACTTC.

The chain carries TRBV19 and TRBJ1-2, with 8 bases aligning to TRBD1. This CDR3 region has 12 residues. The junction had 5 bases not matched to a gene; V was cut back by 6 bases and J by 8 bases. Looked up from germline, CDR1 is LNHDA and CDR2 is SQIVND (reference sequence). The CDR3 is CASRDRVGGYTF. The DNA of the CDR3 is TGTGCCAGTAGGGACAGGGTGGGAGGCTACACCTTC.

V is TRBV6-5 and J is TRBJ1-1; 7 positions match TRBD1. This CDR3 contains 16 residues. The V gene end was trimmed by 3 bases and the J gene end by 3 bases; junction bases not matched to a gene: 10. Germline CDR1 and CDR2: MNHEY and SVGAGI. The CDR3 region has the DNA TGTGCCAGCAGTTATTTCGACAGGGCCCCTGACACTGAAGCTTTCTTT. Its translation is CASSYFDRAPDTEAFF.

The J gene is TRBJ2-7, the V gene TRBV15, with TRBD2 matching over 8 bases. Germline assignment: CDR1 LNHNV and CDR2 YYDKDF (reference sequence). The CDR3 covers 17 residues. V was clipped by 1 base and J by 0 bases; unmatched bases: 8. DNA for the CDR3: TGTGCCACCAGCAGAGTTCCGAGCGGGACTAGCTCCTACGAGCAGTACTTC. Protein sequence: CATSRVPSGTSSYEQYF.

This chain uses TRBV11-2 with TRBJ1-1, with D possibly matching TRBD1 (5 bases). V lost 2 bases, J lost 3 bases, and 10 bases lay in between. Germline lookup yields CDR1 SGHAT and CDR2 FQNNGV. The CDR3 length is 14 residues. CDR3 in DNA: TGTGCCAGCAGCTTAAGGGGCGCGGACACTGAAGCTTTCTTT. Protein product: CASSLRGADTEAFF.

The chain recombines TRBV2 with TRBJ1-1, with D hard to call. Germline CDR1 is SNHLY and CDR2 is FYNNEI. The CDR3 runs to 12 residues. V lost 7 bases and J lost 4, with 10 bases in between. The CDR3 coding sequence is TGTGCCAGCAATCGGGGTGGCACTGAAGCTTTCTTT. It codes for CASNRGGTEAFF.

The rearrangement uses TRBV19 and TRBJ2-2; possible D gene TRBD2, 6 bases. V lost 4 bases and J 4 bases, leaving 13 bases between the germline ends. Germline V gene sequence: CDR1 LNHDA, CDR2 SQIVND (reference sequence). The CDR3 loop spans 15 amino acids. CDR3 in DNA: TGTGCCAGTAGTAGGGTTAGCGGAATCACCGGGGAGCTGTTTTTT. Residues: CASSRVSGITGELFF.

CDR3 loop: CASSVSGQGGSPLHF. CDR3 DNA: TGTGCCAGCAGCGTGTCGGGACAGGGGGGTTCACCCCTCCACTTT. This sequence joins TRBV9 and TRBJ1-6; the match to TRBD1 covers 11 bases. Germline V gives CDR1 SGDLS, CDR2 YYNGEE. The length of the CDR3 is 15 residues. V shed 2 bases, J shed 9 bases, and the junction held 4 bases outside the gene matches. Complete variable domain (other parts from reference TRBV9 and TRBJ1-6): DSGVTQTPKHLITATGQRVTLRCSPRSGDLSVYWYQQSLDQGLQFLIQYYNGEERAKGNILERFSAQQFPDLHSELNLSSLELGDSALYFCASSVSGQGGSPLHFGNGTRLTVT.

V gene TRBV6-6 combines with J gene TRBJ1-2; D is uncertain. The CDR3 consists of 12 residues. Germline CDR1 MNHNY, CDR2 SVGAGI (reference sequence). V was shortened by 4 bases and J by 2 bases, with 5 bases between the two germline ends. CDR3 amino acids: CASSSGNYGYTF. The CDR3 DNA is TGTGCCAGCAGTTCGGGGAACTATGGCTACACCTTC.

V is TRBV5-1 and J is TRBJ2-1; 7 nucleotides align to TRBD2. V was pared by 4 bases and J by 3 bases, with 10 bases of the junction left unmatched. The CDR3 consists of 16 residues. CDR1 is SGHRS and CDR2 is YFSETQ in the germline V gene. The CDR3 DNA reads as TGCGCCAGCAGCCCCATTTCCGGGACTATCTACAATGAGCAGTTCTTC. It encodes CASSPISGTIYNEQFF.

The chain uses TRBV7-2 and TRBJ2-2; D ambiguous. The CDR3 runs 15 residues. V lost 2 bases and J lost 7, with 14 bases in between. CDR1 and CDR2 (germline): SGHTA, FQGNSA. DNA for the CDR3: TGTGCCAGCAGCTTAATGGGTGGCTCGGGCGGGGAGCTGTTTTTT. It is translated as CASSLMGGSGGELFF.

As concerns this clone: Other nucleotide sequences in the sample specify the same CDR3. The chain employs TRBV6-1 and TRBJ2-1; TRBD2 matches 7 bases. This CDR3 has 17 amino acids. V lost 1 base, J lost 6 bases, and 12 bases stayed unmatched. CDR1 is MNHNS and CDR2 is SASEGT in the germline V gene. CDR3 DNA: TGTGCCAGCAGTGAAGGGCTTCTGGCGGGAGTTCCCAATGAGCAGTTCTTC. Translating it yields CASSEGLLAGVPNEQFF.

The table lists this clone with a count of one. The chain recombines TRBV5-1 with TRBJ1-2; 10 bases are a match to TRBD1. From germline, CDR1 is SGHRS and CDR2 YFSETQ. V was clipped by 0 bases and J by 7 bases; unmatched bases: 3. The CDR3 contains 14 residues. The CDR3 here is CASSLGQGAGGYTF. The CDR3, as DNA: TGCGCCAGCAGCTTGGGACAGGGGGCAGGTGGCTACACCTTC.

The chain combines TRBV9 with TRBJ1-2; D gene ambiguous. Looked up from germline, CDR1 is SGDLS and CDR2 is YYNGEE. The length of the CDR3 is 12 residues. Trimming removed 3 bases from V and 1 base from J, with 4 bases in between. The CDR3 sequence: CASSAVNYGYTF. Written as DNA, the CDR3 is TGTGCCAGCAGCGCCGTTAACTATGGCTACACCTTC. Complete variable domain (other parts from reference TRBV9 and TRBJ1-2): DSGVTQTPKHLITATGQRVTLRCSPRSGDLSVYWYQQSLDQGLQFLIQYYNGEERAKGNILERFSAQQFPDLHSELNLSSLELGDSALYFCASSAVNYGYTFGSGTRLTVV.

The chain recombines TRBV7-2 with TRBJ2-7, with 12 bases that match TRBD2. Germline V gives CDR1 SGHTA, CDR2 FQGNSA. This CDR3 is 15 amino acids long. Losses at the gene ends were 5 bases for V and 3 bases for J; bases not matched to a gene: 5. CDR3 sequence: CASSPRLAGVYEQYF. In nucleotides, the CDR3 is TGTGCCAGCAGCCCGAGACTAGCGGGAGTCTACGAGCAGTACTTC.

The gene calls are TRBV28 and TRBJ2-1; possible D gene TRBD1, 5 bases. Trimming stripped 5 bases from V and 1 base from J, with 9 bases between. CDR3 length: 14 residues. CDR1 is MDHEN, CDR2 SYDVKM, per germline. This chain's CDR3 is CASSDSESYNEQFF. Written as DNA, the CDR3 is TGTGCCAGCAGTGACAGTGAATCCTACAATGAGCAGTTCTTC.

The CDR3 DNA follows: TGTGCCAGCAGTGACTCCGCAGATACGCAGTATTTT. This encodes CASSDSADTQYF. This rearrangement joins TRBV6-4 to TRBJ2-3; D is undetermined. The CDR3 has 12 amino acids. Germline CDR1 and CDR2: MRHNA and SNTAGT. V shed 0 bases and J shed 4 bases, with 2 bases lying between them.

The chain is built from TRBV6-6 and TRBJ1-5, with a tentative D call TRBD1 (6 bases). V lost 5 bases and J 2 bases, leaving 13 bases between the germline ends. The germline V gene encodes CDR1 MNHNY and CDR2 SVGAGI (reference sequence). This CDR3 has 15 residues. In DNA, the CDR3 is TGTGCCAGCAGTAAACAGGGTGTGGGCAATCAGCCCCAGCATTTT. Translating it yields CASSKQGVGNQPQHF.

This CDR3 reads CASSQPGGAVDTQYF. The CDR3 nucleotides read TGCGCCAGCAGCCAACCCGGGGGGGCCGTAGATACGCAGTATTTT. The gene calls are TRBV4-1 and TRBJ2-3; 8 positions agree with TRBD2. The junction had 6 bases not matched to a gene; V was cut back by 2 bases and J by 5 bases. The CDR3 extends over 15 amino acids. Germline V gives CDR1 MGHRA, CDR2 YSYEKL.

The CDR3 DNA follows: TGCAGCGTTGGTGACAGGGGGTTGTTCCACTTT. It yields the protein CSVGDRGLFHF. The J gene is TRBJ1-6, the V gene TRBV29-1; 9 bases line up with TRBD1. After removal of 4 bases from V and 17 bases from J, the junction contained 6 bases not matched to a gene. Per germline, CDR1 SQVTM and CDR2 ANQGSEA. CDR3 length: 11 amino acids.

This sequence joins TRBV18 and TRBJ2-5; D uncertain. The CDR3 has 14 residues. Germline-derived CDR1 and CDR2 are KGHSH and LQKENI. The V and J ends lost 2 bases and 0 bases respectively, with 7 bases between them. This chain's CDR3 is CASSPTRNQETQYF. The CDR3 DNA reads as TGTGCCAGCTCACCAACGCGGAACCAAGAGACCCAGTACTTC.